One sample yielded the 21 T cell receptor beta chains listed below, sequenced in a study of T-cell memory formation after mild COVID-19. TCRdb itself ran the 5' RACE reads through MiXCR, one entry per CDR3 protein. Seen here are about 240,000 distinct CDR3 sequences, around a tenth observed once, and the top ten hold more than 20%. Sequencing was carried out using PBMCs or a T cell subset sorted from them (not recorded which). The receptor set was obtained from a man aged 18 to 30 who had mild COVID-19 (a few samples of this study predate the infection). Cell type and time point are not known.

V and J are TRBV7-2 and TRBJ2-2; D gene unclear. V dropped 2 bases and J dropped 1 base, with 11 bases sitting between them. Looked up from germline, CDR1 is SGHTA and CDR2 is FQGNSA. The CDR3 is made up of 16 amino acids. CDR3 nucleotide sequence: TGTGCCAGCAGCTTAATTGGCCTTAAGAACACCGGGGAGCTGTTTTTT. Protein: CASSLIGLKNTGELFF. Full variable domain (outside the CDR3, taken from reference TRBV7-2 and TRBJ2-2): GAGVSQSPSNKVTEKGKDVELRCDPISGHTALYWYRQSLGQGLEFLIYFQGNSAPDKSGLPSDRFSAERTGGSVSTLTIQRTQQEDSAVYLCASSLIGLKNTGELFFGEGSRLTVL.

This clonotype was picked up one time. The rearrangement links TRBV11-2 to TRBJ2-3; the D is unclear. The CDR3 contains 13 residues. CDR1 SGHAT and CDR2 FQNNGV come from the germline V gene. Trimming stripped 5 bases from V and 6 bases from J, with 12 bases between. Here the CDR3 reads CASSIGPVDTQYF. The CDR3 region has the DNA TGTGCCAGCAGCATCGGACCCGTGGATACGCAGTATTTT.

The chain links TRBV7-3 to TRBJ2-2, with D possibly being TRBD1 (5 bases). Trimming stripped 5 bases from V and 7 bases from J, with 11 bases between. Germline V CDR1 and CDR2: SGHTA, FQGTGA. The CDR3 loop spans 13 amino acids. In DNA form, the CDR3 reads TGTGCCAGCAGCCCCATGGGGCTCGGGGAGCTGTTTTTT. This encodes CASSPMGLGELFF.

This sequence joins TRBV6-6 and TRBJ2-1; a possible D gene is TRBD1 (7 bases). CDR1 is MNHNY and CDR2 is SVGAGI in the germline V gene (reference sequence). Trimming shortened V by 5 bases and J by 6 bases, and 20 bases separated the two germline ends. The CDR3 covers 16 residues. CDR3 DNA: TGTGCCAGCAGTGGATGGACCGGGGGACAGTTCAATGAGCAGTTCTTC. It translates to CASSGWTGGQFNEQFF.

This clonotype was counted at least ten times. The chain recombines TRBV6-5 with TRBJ2-5; D is undetermined. V was trimmed by 2 bases and J by 0 bases, leaving 10 bases between them. The length of the CDR3 is 15 residues. Germline V gene lookup returns CDR1 MNHEY and CDR2 SVGAGI. Written as DNA, the CDR3 is TGTGCCAGCAGTTACGTCGATGCTAACCAAGAGACCCAGTACTTC. Protein product: CASSYVDANQETQYF.

V gene TRBV7-9 combines with J gene TRBJ2-3; 8 bases line up with TRBD2. The CDR3 runs to 15 residues. After removal of 5 bases from V and 3 bases from J, the junction contained 7 bases not matched to a gene. Germline CDR1 is SEHNR and CDR2 is FQNEAQ (reference sequence). The CDR3 sequence is CASSPGGAFTDTQYF. Here the CDR3 DNA reads TGTGCCAGCAGCCCCGGGGGGGCTTTTACAGATACGCAGTATTTT.

In its sample, this clonotype was seen a few times. This chain uses TRBV7-6 with TRBJ2-1; D unresolved. Germline V lookup: CDR1 SGHVS, CDR2 FNYEAQ. This CDR3 comprises 15 residues. V was trimmed by 1 base and J by 10 bases, leaving 17 bases between them. The CDR3 bases are TGTGCCAGCAGCTTAGAACTACGGGCGCCGTTGGAGCAGTTCTTC. This codes for CASSLELRAPLEQFF.

This clonotype was detected ten times or more. This chain links TRBV5-1 with TRBJ2-5; D gene unclear. Germline loops: CDR1 SGHRS, CDR2 YFSETQ. Trimming took off 0 bases at V and 5 bases at J, with 8 bases between the two ends. The CDR3 sequence is 13 residues long. CDR3 residues: CASSLDGQETQYF. In DNA, the CDR3 is TGCGCCAGCAGCTTGGATGGGCAGGAGACCCAGTACTTC.

The chain combines TRBV5-1 with TRBJ2-3; TRBD2 agrees at 10 bases. CDR1 is SGHRS, CDR2 YFSETQ, per germline. The CDR3 totals 15 residues. V shed 1 base, J shed 4 bases, and the junction held 3 bases outside the gene matches. The DNA of the CDR3 is TGCGCCAGCAGCTTGAATCTAGCGGGGGCAGATACGCAGTATTTT. It yields the protein CASSLNLAGADTQYF.

This clonotype was detected ten times or more. This chain joins TRBV9 and TRBJ2-4; possibly TRBD1 or TRBD2 for D (6 bases each). Trimming shortened V by 0 bases and J by 8 bases, and 15 bases separated the two germline ends. The CDR3 has 15 amino acids. In germline, CDR1 is SGDLS, CDR2 YYNGEE. CDR3 protein: CASSVASGGLDIQYF. The DNA of the CDR3 is TGTGCCAGCAGCGTAGCTTCCGGGGGCCTGGACATTCAGTACTTC.

There are a few counts of this clonotype. V is TRBV6-5 and J is TRBJ1-3; tentatively, D is TRBD1 (5 bases). The length of the CDR3 is 11 residues. Germline CDR1 MNHEY, CDR2 SVGAGI. V shed 2 bases and J shed 11 bases, with 7 bases lying between them. CDR3 sequence: CASSYRDAIYF. CDR3 sequence (DNA): TGTGCCAGCAGTTACAGGGACGCCATATATTTT.

This chain uses TRBV4-1 with TRBJ2-7, with D maybe TRBD2 (6 bases). CDR1 and CDR2 from the germline V gene are MGHRA and YSYEKL. The germline V and J ends were trimmed by 5 bases and 4 bases, with 12 bases remaining between them. The CDR3 contains 13 residues. In DNA, the CDR3 is TGCGCCAGCAGCACCCGGGGGAGATACGAGCAGTACTTC. Translation gives CASSTRGRYEQYF.

This clonotype was detected only a few times. The chain combines TRBV7-2 with TRBJ1-4; 11 positions agree with TRBD1. V lost 4 bases, J lost 10 bases, and 8 bases stayed unmatched. Germline values: CDR1 SGHTA, CDR2 FQGNSA. The CDR3 extends over 15 amino acids. The CDR3 nucleotides read TGTGCCAGCAGCTCAGGGGGACAGGGGGTTGTAAAACTGTTTTTT. The encoded protein is CASSSGGQGVVKLFF.

This clonotype was detected a few times. The chain joins TRBV10-3 to TRBJ1-1, with D unclear. This CDR3 comprises 14 residues. V shed 0 bases and J shed 4 bases, with 9 bases lying between them. In germline, CDR1 is ENHRY, CDR2 SYGVKD. Written as DNA, the CDR3 is TGTGCCATCAGTGAGTCGACGGCGGGCACTGAAGCTTTCTTT. It encodes CAISESTAGTEAFF.

This clonotype was counted many times. The V and J genes are TRBV5-5 and TRBJ1-1; possible D gene TRBD1, 5 bases. The V gene lost 4 bases and the J gene lost 4 bases, with 17 bases spanning the gap. The CDR3 loop spans 15 amino acids. Germline CDR1 SGHKS, CDR2 YYEKEE (reference sequence). The CDR3 DNA sequence: TGTGCCAGCAGCGAGGGCGCTCCGGGGGGCACTGAAGCTTTCTTT. Protein product: CASSEGAPGGTEAFF. Filled out from reference TRBV5-5 and TRBJ1-1, the complete variable domain reads DAGVTQSPTHLIKTRGQQVTLRCSPISGHKSVSWYQQVLGQGPQFIFQYYEKEERGRGNFPDRFSARQFPNYSSELNVNALLLGDSALYLCASSEGAPGGTEAFFGQGTRLTVV.

This clonotype came up many times. This may be a read error: a much more frequent sequence differs by one nucleotide. The V call is TRBV7-2, the J call TRBJ2-5; D perhaps matches TRBD2 (7 bases). CDR1 and CDR2 (germline): SGHTA, FQGNSA. The length of the CDR3 is 17 residues. The V gene lost 5 bases and the J gene lost 0 bases, with 19 bases spanning the gap. The CDR3 DNA reads TGTGCCAGCAGCCCGCGCGGGGGAGGGGGGGACCAAGAGACCCAGTACTTC. Its translation: CASSPRGGGGDQETQYF.

This sequence joins TRBV18 and TRBJ1-2, with D uncertain. The CDR3 is 16 residues long. V was pared by 3 bases and J by 1 base, with 15 bases between. CDR1 is KGHSH and CDR2 is LQKENI in the germline V gene. The chain's CDR3 is CASSPRANNYNYGYTF. As DNA, the CDR3 is TGTGCCAGCTCACCTCGGGCAAATAATTATAACTATGGCTACACCTTC.

Only a few counts were recorded for this clonotype. As DNA, the CDR3 is TGTGCCAGCAGCTTCGGACAGTACTACACTGAAGCTTTCTTT. Residues: CASSFGQYYTEAFF. This chain joins TRBV11-2 and TRBJ1-1; possibly TRBD1 for D (6 bases). Germline lookup yields CDR1 SGHAT and CDR2 FQNNGV. Trimming removed 3 bases from V and 3 bases from J, with 11 bases in between. CDR3 length: 14 residues.

The chain couples TRBV27 to TRBJ1-5, with TRBD1 as a possible D gene (5 bases). The CDR3 runs 17 residues. Trimming shortened V by 4 bases and J by 6 bases, and 22 bases separated the two germline ends. CDR1 is MNHEY, CDR2 SMNVEV, per germline (reference sequence). CDR3 nucleotides: TGTGCCAGCAGTTCCTCATCAGGGTTATGGTTGAGTCAGCCCCAGCATTTT. Its translation is CASSSSSGLWLSQPQHF.

CDR3 region: CATSTPTSPGFF. CDR3 coding DNA: TGTGCCACCAGCACCCCCACTAGCCCTGGTTTCTTC. The chain has TRBV15 and TRBJ2-1, with a weak D call TRBD2 (6 bases). This CDR3 is 12 amino acids long. Trimming removed 4 bases from V and 16 bases from J, with 17 bases in between. Germline values: CDR1 LNHNV, CDR2 YYDKDF (reference sequence).

The V call is TRBV20-1, the J call TRBJ2-5, with D unresolved. Germline V gene sequence: CDR1 DFQATT, CDR2 SNEGSKA (reference sequence). The CDR3 consists of 12 residues. This chain's CDR3 is CRALGSQETQYF. The CDR3 bases are TGCAGAGCCCTGGGGTCCCAAGAGACCCAGTACTTC.